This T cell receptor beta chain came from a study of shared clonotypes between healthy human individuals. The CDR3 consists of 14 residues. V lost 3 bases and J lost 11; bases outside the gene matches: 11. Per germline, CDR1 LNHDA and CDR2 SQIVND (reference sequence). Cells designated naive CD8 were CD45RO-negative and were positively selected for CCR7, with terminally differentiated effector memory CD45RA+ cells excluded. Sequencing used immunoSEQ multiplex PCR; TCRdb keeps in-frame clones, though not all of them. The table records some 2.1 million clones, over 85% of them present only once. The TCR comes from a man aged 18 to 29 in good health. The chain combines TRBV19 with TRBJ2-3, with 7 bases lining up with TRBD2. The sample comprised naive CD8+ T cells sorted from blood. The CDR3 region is CASSIGLAEFGQYF. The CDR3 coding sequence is TGTGCCAGTAGTATTGGTCTAGCGGAGTTTGGGCAGTATTTT.